This T cell receptor beta chain appears in the sequencing data of a study of cytotoxic CD8 clonotypes in ibrutinib-treated CLL. Study in general: Investigators reported about 25 partial and 2 complete responses; after median about six years, about 15 patients remained remitted and 12 progressed.

The study's findings and limits: Patients showed higher baseline clonality than age-matched healthy donors, and it tracked circulating CD8+ T-cell counts. Clonality went higher at ibrutinib response and then dropped back toward baseline at progression.

Germline V CDR1 and CDR2: SGHVS, FQNEAQ. V lost 6 bases, J lost 4 bases, and 6 bases stayed unmatched. CDR3 size: 14 residues. Targeted sequencing depth ranged from 1 in 200,000 to 1 in 1 million T cells. Clones were read by immunoSEQ multiplex PCR, and TCRdb kept only the in-frame ones, dropping some. The sample has 150,000 to 200,000 clones, over 75% seen once; the top ten hold 3%. A remark on this clone: Its cognate antigen is unknown.

The V gene is TRBV7-8, the J gene TRBJ1-1; TRBD1 matches 9 bases. The sequence came from a human donor with chronic lymphocytic leukemia. The sample was PBMCs, taken at disease progression, from a patient treated with ibrutinib. The CDR3 sequence: CASRFGTGSTEAFF. The CDR3 DNA sequence: TGTGCCAGCAGATTCGGGACAGGGAGCACTGAAGCTTTCTTT.